This T cell receptor (beta chain) was sequenced during a study of T-cell memory formation after mild COVID-19. MiXCR was run by TCRdb on the 5' RACE reads, yielding one entry per CDR3 protein. Among roughly 310,000 distinct CDR3 sequences, roughly 15% were seen once, and the ten largest hold 20% to 25%. V lost 3 bases to trimming and J lost 4 bases, with 12 bases between them. This CDR3 has 14 residues. Germline lookup yields CDR1 DFQATT and CDR2 SNEGSKA (reference sequence). The chain has TRBV20-1 and TRBJ2-2; the D gene could be TRBD1 or TRBD2 (6 bases each). This TCR came from a man aged 18 to 29 who had mild COVID-19 (a few samples of this study predate the infection). Cell type and time point are not known. The material sequenced was PBMCs or a T cell subset sorted from them (not recorded which). CDR3 in DNA: TGCAGTGCTAGCCTGGGGGGCCTCACCGGGGAGCTGTTTTTT. Translating it yields CSASLGGLTGELFF.